The 21 T cell receptor beta chains reported below all come from one sample, sequenced in a study of T-cell memory formation after mild COVID-19. MiXCR, applied by TCRdb to the 5' RACE reads, yields one record per CDR3 protein. The sample has some 70,000 distinct CDR3 sequences, about a sixth seen once. The sequencing sample was made of PBMCs or a T cell subset sorted from them (not recorded which). The receptors stem from an adult woman who had mild COVID-19 (a few samples of this study predate the infection). Cell type and time point are not known.

The V gene is TRBV4-1, the J gene TRBJ1-4; 9 nucleotides match TRBD1. V dropped 1 base and J dropped 7; count of bases not matched to a gene: 4. From germline, CDR1 is MGHRA and CDR2 YSYEKL. The CDR3 has 15 residues. This CDR3 reads CASSQVMDRGEKLFF. The DNA for the CDR3 is TGCGCCAGCAGCCAAGTGATGGACAGGGGTGAAAAACTGTTTTTT.

The chain employs TRBV18 and TRBJ2-1; 7 bases line up with TRBD1. Trimming at V came to 2 bases and at J to 0 bases, leaving 4 bases not matched to a gene. Germline CDR1 reads KGHSH; CDR2 reads LQKENI. The CDR3 is made up of 16 amino acids. The CDR3 bases are TGTGCCAGCTCACCAACAGGGGATATCTCCTACAATGAGCAGTTCTTC. It codes for CASSPTGDISYNEQFF.

CDR3 loop: CASSTYPTGTSGIYNEQFF. The CDR3 DNA reads as TGTGCCAGCAGCACGTATCCTACCGGGACTAGCGGGATTTACAATGAGCAGTTCTTC. This sequence joins TRBV7-3 and TRBJ2-1; 13 positions match TRBD2. Germline V gene data show CDR1 as SGHTA and CDR2 as FQGTGA. Trimming cost V 5 bases and J 4 bases; bases outside gene matches: 14. This CDR3 has 19 amino acids.

This clonotype came up a few times. The V and J genes are TRBV20-1 and TRBJ2-1; unclear D gene. V was cut by 0 bases and J by 0 bases, with 12 bases left in between. Per the germline V gene, CDR1 is DFQATT and CDR2 is SNEGSKA (reference sequence). The CDR3 is 16 residues long. CDR3 coding DNA: TGCAGTGCTAGAGATCCCGACCTGAGCTCCTACAATGAGCAGTTCTTC. This codes for CSARDPDLSSYNEQFF.

This clonotype has just a few counts. The V gene is TRBV7-2, the J gene TRBJ2-7; no clear D. Germline V gene data show CDR1 as SGHTA and CDR2 as FQGNSA. The CDR3 length is 13 residues. The germline V and J ends were trimmed by 4 bases and 3 bases, with 10 bases remaining between them. In DNA form, the CDR3 reads TGTGCCAGCAGCTCGTACATGGGCTACGAGCAGTACTTC. Its protein product is CASSSYMGYEQYF.

The chain joins TRBV11-2 to TRBJ2-2, with 8 bases identical to TRBD1. This CDR3 is 16 amino acids long. CDR1 is SGHAT and CDR2 is FQNNGV in the germline V gene. Trimming cost V 5 bases and J 0 bases; bases outside gene matches: 5. The CDR3 sequence is CASSPWTGSNTGELFF. For the CDR3, the DNA is TGTGCCAGCAGCCCATGGACAGGGTCGAACACCGGGGAGCTGTTTTTT.

This rearrangement joins TRBV19 to TRBJ2-1, with a possible D match to TRBD2 (6 bases). The CDR3 has 12 residues. CDR1 and CDR2 (germline): LNHDA, SQIVND (reference sequence). Trimming stripped 6 bases from V and 7 bases from J, with 10 bases between. In nucleotides, the CDR3 is TGTGCCAGTAGAGTCGGGGGAAATGAGCAGTTCTTC. It is translated as CASRVGGNEQFF.

The V gene is TRBV19, the J gene TRBJ2-5; TRBD1 matches at 7 bases. With 3 bases clipped from V and 4 bases from J, the junction kept 5 bases outside the gene matches. The CDR3 consists of 14 residues. In germline, CDR1 is LNHDA, CDR2 SQIVND (reference sequence). CDR3 sequence reads: CASSIGAGGETQYF. CDR3 nucleotide sequence: TGTGCCAGTAGTATTGGGGCAGGGGGAGAGACCCAGTACTTC.

CDR3 coding DNA: TGTGCCAGTAGTATGGGGCTAGCGGGCAATGAGCAGTTCTTC. This gives the protein CASSMGLAGNEQFF. The J gene is TRBJ2-1, the V gene TRBV19; TRBD2 matches 8 bases. The CDR3 is made up of 14 amino acids. V lost 3 bases and J lost 6; bases outside the gene matches: 4. CDR1 and CDR2 from the germline V gene are LNHDA and SQIVND (reference sequence). Complete variable domain (other parts from reference TRBV19 and TRBJ2-1): DGGITQSPKYLFRKEGQNVTLSCEQNLNHDAMYWYRQDPGQGLRLIYYSQIVNDFQKGDIAEGYSVSREKKESFPLTVTSAQKNPTAFYLCASSMGLAGNEQFFGPGTRLTVL.

This clonotype was picked up a small number of times. This chain links TRBV4-3 with TRBJ2-7, with D perhaps given as TRBD1 or TRBD2 (5 bases each). Germline V gives CDR1 LGHNA, CDR2 YSLEER. This CDR3 is 14 amino acids long. The V and J ends lost 1 base and 1 base respectively, with 8 bases between them. CDR3 sequence reads: CASSQGEGSYEQYF. For the CDR3, the DNA is TGCGCCAGCAGCCAAGGCGAGGGGTCCTACGAGCAGTACTTC.

This clonotype was detected a few times. The chain uses TRBV5-1 and TRBJ2-1, with 9 nucleotides matching TRBD1. CDR3 length: 16 residues. Germline V gene data show CDR1 as SGHRS and CDR2 as YFSETQ. V was clipped by 3 bases and J by 4 bases; unmatched bases: 8. CDR3 DNA sequence: TGCGCCAGCAGCTCAACACAGGGGGCTCGGTACAATGAGCAGTTCTTC. Its protein product is CASSSTQGARYNEQFF.

The table lists this clonotype with a few counts. The chain uses TRBV4-3 and TRBJ2-7, with 9 bases aligning to TRBD2. CDR1 is LGHNA, CDR2 YSLEER, per germline. The CDR3 runs 19 residues. V shed 0 bases, J shed 3 bases, and the junction held 15 bases outside the gene matches. The CDR3 DNA is TGCGCCAGCAGCCAAGATTATAGCGGGTTGTCTAGCGGGATCTACGAGCAGTACTTC. It translates to CASSQDYSGLSSGIYEQYF.

In this sample, this clonotype turned up a few times. The chain combines TRBV4-1 with TRBJ2-1; TRBD2 agrees at 14 bases. After removal of 4 bases from V and 6 bases from J, the junction contained 8 bases not matched to a gene. This CDR3 is 17 amino acids long. Germline assignment: CDR1 MGHRA and CDR2 YSYEKL. CDR3 bases: TGCGCCAGCAGCCCCTGGGGGGGGACTAGCGGGGGCAATGAGCAGTTCTTC. Its translation: CASSPWGGTSGGNEQFF.

The chain employs TRBV19 and TRBJ2-1; no firm D call. CDR1 is LNHDA, CDR2 SQIVND, per germline (reference sequence). The CDR3 sequence is 12 residues long. Trimming cost V 5 bases and J 6 bases, with 8 bases left between them. CDR3 amino acids: CASSSSINEQFF. The DNA for the CDR3 is TGTGCCAGTAGTTCCTCGATCAATGAGCAGTTCTTC.

This clonotype was detected a few times. The chain couples TRBV3-1 to TRBJ1-5, with a tentative D call TRBD1 (5 bases). The CDR3 covers 15 residues. The V gene's germline CDR1 is LGHDT and CDR2 YNNKEL (reference sequence). The V gene lost 4 bases and the J gene lost 7 bases, with 17 bases spanning the gap. The CDR3 sequence: CASSRSGTTAQPQHF. CDR3 coding DNA: TGTGCCAGCAGCCGTTCCGGGACCACAGCCCAGCCCCAGCATTTT.

V gene TRBV12-3 or TRBV12-4 combines with J gene TRBJ2-7; 7 nucleotides agree with TRBD1. The V segment lost 5 bases and the J segment 5 bases; nucleotides outside the gene matches: 9. The CDR3 has 14 amino acids. CDR3 sequence reads: CASSTTTGPHEQYF. The CDR3 DNA follows: TGTGCCAGCAGTACCACGACAGGGCCCCACGAGCAGTACTTC.

This clonotype was seen more than once but under ten times. The rearrangement uses TRBV7-8 and TRBJ2-1; 10 bases match TRBD2. Germline loops: CDR1 SGHVS, CDR2 FQNEAQ. The CDR3 totals 16 residues. The V gene end was trimmed by 3 bases and the J gene end by 9 bases; junction bases not matched to a gene: 11. CDR3 DNA: TGTGCCAGCAGCTTGTTTGTGAGCGGGGGGGCCGTTGAGCAGTTCTTC. The encoded protein is CASSLFVSGGAVEQFF. Variable domain in full (rest from reference TRBV7-8 and TRBJ2-1): GAGVSQSPRYKVAKRGQDVALRCDPISGHVSLFWYQQALGQGPEFLTYFQNEAQLDKSGLPSDRFFAERPEGSVSTLKIQRTQQEDSAVYLCASSLFVSGGAVEQFFGPGTRLTVL.

The table lists this clonotype with a few counts. The rearrangement links TRBV19 to TRBJ1-2; D gene uncertain. Deletions cut 7 bases from V and 4 bases from J, with 13 bases between. Germline V gives CDR1 LNHDA, CDR2 SQIVND (reference sequence). There are 13 residues in the CDR3. Here the CDR3 DNA reads TGTGCCAGTACCTTCCGGGAAGTCTATGGCTACACCTTC. This encodes CASTFREVYGYTF.

This clonotype was seen repeatedly, ten times or more. This chain connects TRBV5-1 to TRBJ2-7; D gene unclear. CDR1 and CDR2 (germline): SGHRS, YFSETQ. V dropped 0 bases and J dropped 6 bases, with 10 bases sitting between them. There are 13 residues in the CDR3. CDR3 bases: TGCGCCAGCAGCTTGGGGAGTAGCTTCGAGCAGTACTTC. It encodes CASSLGSSFEQYF.

V gene TRBV5-1 combines with J gene TRBJ1-3; tentatively, D is TRBD1 (5 bases). With 0 bases removed from V and 2 bases from J, the gap between germline ends came to 9 bases. Germline loops: CDR1 SGHRS, CDR2 YFSETQ. The CDR3 is 15 amino acids. The CDR3 nucleotides read TGCGCCAGCAGCTTGGGTCAGGGTCCTGGAAACACCATATATTTT. Translated: CASSLGQGPGNTIYF.

The sample holds many counts of this clonotype. This chain joins TRBV4-3 and TRBJ1-1; 8 bases line up with TRBD1. V trimming: 3 bases; J trimming: 3 bases; junction bases outside the gene matches: 0. Germline V lookup: CDR1 LGHNA, CDR2 YSLEER. The CDR3 has 13 residues. The CDR3 DNA reads as TGCGCCAGCAGCCACAGGGGGCACACTGAAGCTTTCTTT. It specifies CASSHRGHTEAFF.